A single sample gave rise to the 11 T cell receptor beta chains below, sequenced in a study of blood T cell repertoires in COVID-19. Profiling relied on immunoSEQ multiplex PCR, and the TCRdb table lists in-frame clones only, not all of them. This table holds approximately 120,000 clones, about 88% found once. Sequenced: peripheral blood. These receptor sequences come from a woman older than 75 with acute or convalescent COVID-19.

The chain combines TRBV20-1 with TRBJ2-1; D is undetermined. CDR3 length: 11 amino acids. V was cut by 5 bases and J by 4 bases, with 6 bases left in between. CDR1 and CDR2 (germline): DFQATT, SNEGSKA (reference sequence). As DNA, the CDR3 is TGCAGTGCTTTCTTATACAATGAGCAGTTCTTC. It is translated as CSAFLYNEQFF.

This chain joins TRBV18 and TRBJ1-1, with 8 bases matching TRBD1. V shed 3 bases, J shed 1 base, and the junction held 4 bases outside the gene matches. Germline loops: CDR1 KGHSH, CDR2 LQKENI. The CDR3 totals 15 residues. The CDR3, as DNA: TGTGCCAGCTCACCGGGACAGGTTCAGAACACTGAAGCTTTCTTT. Translation gives CASSPGQVQNTEAFF.

CDR3 protein: CASSYGTSGRSTDTQYF. The CDR3 nucleotides read TGCGCCAGCAGCTACGGGACTAGCGGGAGAAGCACAGATACGCAGTATTTT. The gene calls are TRBV5-1 and TRBJ2-3; 14 bases align to TRBD2. Losses at the gene ends were 3 bases for V and 0 bases for J; bases not matched to a gene: 3. This CDR3 has 17 residues. Looked up from germline, CDR1 is SGHRS and CDR2 is YFSETQ.

The V call is TRBV3-1 (or the pseudogene TRBV3-2), the J call TRBJ2-7, with a weak D call TRBD1 (6 bases). Germline V gene sequence: CDR1 LGHDT, CDR2 YNNKEL (reference sequence). CDR3 size: 13 residues. Trimming took off 4 bases at V and 0 bases at J, with 7 bases between the two ends. Here the CDR3 reads CASSLQGSYEQYF. The CDR3 DNA follows: TGTGCCAGCAGCCTACAGGGCTCCTACGAGCAGTACTTC.

The rearrangement joins TRBV2 to TRBJ2-3; TRBD2 is a possible D gene (5 bases). CDR3 length equals 13 residues. The V end was cut by 6 bases, the J end by 4 bases, with 11 bases between. CDR1 and CDR2 from the germline V gene are SNHLY and FYNNEI. The CDR3 region is CASRREIADTQYF. CDR3 bases: TGTGCCAGCAGGAGGGAAATAGCAGATACGCAGTATTTT.

The V call is TRBV6-5, the J call TRBJ2-3; the match to TRBD1 covers 9 bases. The CDR3 sequence is 13 residues long. CDR1 is MNHEY, CDR2 SVGAGI, per germline. J was trimmed by 3 bases and V by 6 bases; bases with no gene match: 1. The CDR3 region has the DNA TGTGCCAGCAGGGGACAGGGAACAGATACGCAGTATTTT. This translates into CASRGQGTDTQYF.

This chain joins TRBV24-1 and TRBJ2-1; 8 positions agree with TRBD1. Trimming cost V 3 bases and J 7 bases; bases outside gene matches: 10. Germline CDR1 KGHDR, CDR2 SFDVKD. The CDR3 spans 16 residues. CDR3 protein: CATSDPGQGRSNEQFF. CDR3 bases: TGTGCCACCAGTGATCCCGGACAGGGCCGCTCGAATGAGCAGTTCTTC.

The chain is built from TRBV7-3 and TRBJ2-1, with TRBD2 matching over 7 bases. The CDR3 contains 15 residues. Germline V gene data show CDR1 as SGHTA and CDR2 as FQGTGA. V gave up 5 bases and J gave up 2 bases; unmatched junction bases: 6. CDR3 sequence: CASSPTGLPYNEQFF. Here the CDR3 DNA reads TGTGCCAGCAGCCCCACGGGACTACCCTACAATGAGCAGTTCTTC.

The chain has TRBV28 and TRBJ1-5; D remains unclear. This CDR3 contains 13 residues. V lost 2 bases to trimming and J lost 2 bases, with 4 bases between them. Germline lookup yields CDR1 MDHEN and CDR2 SYDVKM. The CDR3 spells CASSLTGNQPQHF. As DNA, the CDR3 is TGTGCCAGCAGTTTAACAGGCAATCAGCCCCAGCATTTT.

The chain uses TRBV7-6 and TRBJ2-3, with TRBD2 matching 8 bases. The V segment lost 0 bases and the J segment 3 bases; nucleotides outside the gene matches: 5. CDR3 size: 16 residues. Germline CDR1 is SGHVS and CDR2 is FNYEAQ. Written as DNA, the CDR3 is TGTGCCAGCAGCTTAGCGGGGACTAGGACTACAGATACGCAGTATTTT. This translates into CASSLAGTRTTDTQYF.

V and J are TRBV18 and TRBJ2-7; 10 bases agree with TRBD2. Germline V CDR1 and CDR2: KGHSH, LQKENI. The trim removed 2 bases at V and 3 bases at J, leaving 1 base unmatched. This CDR3 comprises 14 residues. The CDR3 here is CASSPTSGNYEQYF. In DNA, the CDR3 is TGTGCCAGCTCACCAACTAGCGGGAACTACGAGCAGTACTTC.